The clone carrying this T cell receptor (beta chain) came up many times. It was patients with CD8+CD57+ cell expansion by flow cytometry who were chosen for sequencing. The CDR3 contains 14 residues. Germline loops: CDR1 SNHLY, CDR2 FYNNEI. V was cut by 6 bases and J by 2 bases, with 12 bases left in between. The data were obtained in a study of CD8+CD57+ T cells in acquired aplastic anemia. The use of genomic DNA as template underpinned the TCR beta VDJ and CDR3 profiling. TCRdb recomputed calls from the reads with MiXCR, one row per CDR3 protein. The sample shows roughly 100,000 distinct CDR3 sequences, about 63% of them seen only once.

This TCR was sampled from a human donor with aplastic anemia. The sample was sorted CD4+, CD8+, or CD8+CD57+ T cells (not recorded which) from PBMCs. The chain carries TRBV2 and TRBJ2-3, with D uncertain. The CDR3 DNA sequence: TGTGCCAGCAGGTCCGGACCCGACACAGATACGCAGTATTTT. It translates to CASRSGPDTDTQYF.